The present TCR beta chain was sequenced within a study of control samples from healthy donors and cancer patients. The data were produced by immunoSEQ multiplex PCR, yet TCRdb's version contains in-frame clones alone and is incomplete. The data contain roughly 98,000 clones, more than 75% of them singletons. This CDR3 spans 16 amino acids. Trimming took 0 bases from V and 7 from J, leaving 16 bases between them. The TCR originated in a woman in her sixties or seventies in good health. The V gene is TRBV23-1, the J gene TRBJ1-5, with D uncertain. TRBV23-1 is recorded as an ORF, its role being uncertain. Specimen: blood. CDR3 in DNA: TGCGCCAGCAGTCAATCGTCTCTGTTAGGTACCCAGCCCCAGCATTTT. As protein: CASSQSSLLGTQPQHF.